The subject of this entry is one TCR beta chain. The data were taken from a study of preoperative IRX-2 immunotherapy in early breast cancer. This CDR3 has 13 residues. The germline V and J ends were trimmed by 5 bases and 0 bases, with 8 bases remaining between them. The germline gives CDR1 LNHDA, CDR2 SQIVND (reference sequence). Regarding treatment: preoperative locoregional IRX-2 cytokine immunotherapy. Samples came from a phase Ib trial of preoperative locoregional IRX-2 cytokine immunotherapy. Assay used: immunoSEQ multiplex PCR; TCRdb lists only in-frame clones, some missing. The sample yields under 15,000 clones, roughly 93% seen once.

This specimen was acquired from a patient treated with IRX-2 immunotherapy. The rearrangement joins TRBV19 to TRBJ2-7, with D hard to call. The sequence was obtained from a human donor with breast cancer. In DNA form, the CDR3 reads TGTGCCAGTAGTTCTACCCACTCCTACGAGCAGTACTTC. As protein: CASSSTHSYEQYF.